The 10 T cell receptor gamma chains below come from one sample, sequenced in a study of γδ T cells in repeated Plasmodium falciparum infection. Bulk repertoires came from Vgamma9/Vdelta2+ or Vdelta2-negative gammadelta T cells flow-sorted from PBMC. TCRdb re-processed the multiplex PCR reads using CATT. The table records 25,000 to 35,000 gamma-chain clones, more than 1.4% of them present only once. The sample consisted of gamma-delta T cells from blood. These TCRs come from a pool of human donors (malaria-infected and uninfected, not separated).

For this clone: TCRdb's listed protein matches a much larger clone and diverges from this DNA's translation at residue 4, likely through a read error; the protein shown comes from the DNA. This same CDR3 is encoded by further DNA sequences in the sample. The chain carries TRGV9 and TRGJ1 or TRGJ2. The J gene is not listed in TCRdb, so it was assigned here from a DNA match to germline. From germline, CDR1 is GITISATS and CDR2 ISYDGTV (reference sequence). The CDR3 has 12 residues. The CDR3, as DNA: TGTGCCTTGAGGGATCCCTATTATAAGAAACTCTTT. Its protein is CALRDPYYKKLF.

In its sample, this clone was seen a few times. This DNA's translation and the protein TCRdb lists, from a much larger clone, do not match at residue 9, likely due to a read error; the protein shown is translated from the DNA. The chain uses TRGV9 and TRGJP1. The J gene comes from matching the DNA to germline here; TCRdb lacks it. With 5 bases clipped from V and 15 bases from J, the junction kept 12 bases outside the gene matches. There are 12 residues in the CDR3. The germline V gene encodes CDR1 GITISATS and CDR2 ISYDGTV (reference sequence). The DNA of the CDR3 is TGTGCCTTGTGGGCTCCGGTGTGGCTCAAGATATTT. This sequence encodes CALWAPVWLKIF.

This clone was seen repeatedly, ten times or more. The protein recorded in TCRdb matches a much larger clone and deviates from this DNA's translation at residue 8, suggesting a read error; the protein here is obtained by translating the DNA. V gene TRGV4 combines with J gene TRGJ1 or TRGJ2. With V trimmed by 1 base and J by 9 bases, 6 bases remained unmatched. Germline CDR1 reads EGSTGY; CDR2 reads YDSYTSSV. The CDR3 has 12 residues. The CDR3 bases are TGTGCCACCTGGGATGGCGCCCGTAAGAAACTCTTT. It encodes CATWDGARKKLF.

The table lists this clone with many counts. A single base separates this from a much larger clone, so it may be a read error. The chain is built from TRGV8 and TRGJ1 or TRGJ2. Matching the DNA to germline supplied the J gene, which TCRdb does not give. Germline CDR1 and CDR2: VENAVY and YDSYNSRV. The CDR3 totals 13 residues. The junction had 4 bases not matched to a gene; V was cut back by 5 bases and J by 0 bases. CDR3 loop: CATWARNYYKKLF. CDR3 DNA: TGTGCCACCTGGGCCCGGAATTATTATAAGAAACTCTTT.

This clone was recorded many times. This clone may be a read error of a much larger clone one base away. Other DNA sequences from this sample encode an identical CDR3 as well. V is TRGV9 and J is TRGJP. The CDR3 consists of 16 residues. Germline V gene data show CDR1 as GITISATS and CDR2 as ISYDGTV (reference sequence). CDR3 in DNA: TGTGCCTTGTGGGAGGTCCAAGAGTTAGGCAAAAAAATCAAGGTATTT. Translated, it gives CALWEVQELGKKIKVF.

This clone appeared a few times. A read error likely explains this, since a far larger clone differs by one base. Other DNA sequences in the same sample also yield this CDR3. V is TRGV9 and J is TRGJ1 or TRGJ2. The J gene comes from matching the DNA to germline here; TCRdb lacks it. Germline CDR1 GITISATS, CDR2 ISYDGTV (reference sequence). The CDR3 runs to 13 residues. CDR3 sequence: CALWEEIYYKKLF. CDR3 DNA sequence: TGTGCTTTGTGGGAGGAGATCTATTATAAGAAACTCTTT.

With respect to this clone: The protein given by TCRdb reflects a much larger clone and differs at residue 2 from this DNA's translation, likely from a read error; the protein shown is the DNA's translation. This chain uses TRGV3 with TRGJ1 or TRGJ2. TCRdb does not report a J gene; here it was assigned by matching the DNA to germline references. CDR3 length: 13 amino acids. The V gene's germline CDR1 is VTNTFY and CDR2 YDVSTARD (reference sequence). This CDR3 is CTTWLPNYYKKLF. CDR3 in DNA: TGTACCACCTGGCTCCCGAATTATTATAAGAAACTCTTT.

This clone was picked up many times. The TCRdb protein, from a much larger clone, departs from this DNA's translation at residue 3, likely by read error; the protein shown derives from the DNA. The chain uses TRGV9 and TRGJ1 or TRGJ2. Germline-derived CDR1 and CDR2 are GITISATS and ISYDGTV (reference sequence). This CDR3 is 11 amino acids long. The CDR3 nucleotides are TGTGCCTCGTGGGAGGTGTCGAAGAAACTCTTT. It is translated as CASWEVSKKLF.

This clone was counted a few times. The translation of this DNA and the TCRdb protein of a much larger clone differ at residue 13, probably owing to a read error; the protein shown here is translated from the DNA. This same CDR3 is encoded by further DNA sequences in the sample. The CDR3 is CALWEVRLEELGTKIKVF. The CDR3, as DNA: TGTGCCTTGTGGGAGGTGCGTCTCGAAGAGTTGGGCACAAAAATCAAGGTATTC. The V segment is TRGV9, and no J call was made. The CDR3 totals 18 residues. Germline CDR1 and CDR2: GITISATS and ISYDGTV (reference sequence).

In this sample, this clone turned up a few times. A far larger clone lies a single base away; this is likely a read error. Distinct nucleotide sequences in the sample also encode this CDR3. The V gene is TRGV9, but the J gene lacks a call. Germline CDR1 reads GITISATS; CDR2 reads ISYDGTV (reference sequence). The CDR3 has 12 residues. The DNA for the CDR3 is TGTGCCTTGTGGGAGTATCGGTATAAGAAACTCTTC. Amino acids: CALWEYRYKKLF.